This T cell receptor beta chain stems from a study of blood T cell repertoires in COVID-19. V shed 7 bases and J shed 5 bases, with 13 bases lying between them. Germline loops: CDR1 SGHRS, CDR2 YFSETQ. The CDR3 has 12 residues. Generated by immunoSEQ multiplex PCR, the TCRdb table keeps only in-frame clones and is missing some. The top ten hold approximately 4% of the sample, which has 190,000 or so clones, about 91% seen once. Sequencing input: peripheral blood. The chain links TRBV5-1 to TRBJ2-7, with TRBD2 as a possible D gene (6 bases). This TCR derives from a woman aged 30 to 39 with acute or convalescent COVID-19. In DNA, the CDR3 is TGCGCCAGCTGGAGGGACCCCCACGAGCAGTACTTC. Translation gives CASWRDPHEQYF.